This T cell receptor (beta chain) originates from a study of beta chain features in type 1 diabetes. Notes on the study in general: When Type 1 diabetes patients were examined, their TCRB CDR3s proved moderately but significantly shorter in all four CD4+ subsets. Lower insertion and higher deletion counts appeared at VDJ junctions in type 1 diabetes patients.

Donors contributed one heparinised blood draw apiece, averaging around 100 mL. Germline loops: CDR1 SGHTA, CDR2 FQGNSA. There are 14 residues in the CDR3. This clone has just a few counts. The target antigen is unknown. The study reverse transcribed the entire isolated RNA, so it sequenced expressed TCRB transcripts. Clones were read by immunoSEQ multiplex PCR, and TCRdb kept only the in-frame ones, dropping some. The table includes fewer than 900,000 clones, roughly a sixth detected once. The specimen sequenced was naive CD4+ T cells from blood. The chain recombines TRBV7-2 with TRBJ2-5; tentative D call: TRBD2 (6 bases). The J call could be wrong; TRBJ2-7 is a better fit for the DNA end. The sequence came from a woman younger than 30 in good health. CDR3 nucleotide sequence: TGTGCCAGCAGCCACGGAGGGGCTACCTACGAGCAGTACTTC. Amino acids: CASSHGGATYEQYF.